This passage covers 31 T cell receptor beta chains from one sample sequenced in a study of post-analysis software for immune sequencing data. Study conclusions and caveats: There were five TRBV segments more frequent in patients than controls, and TRBV5-6, TRBV5-1 and TRBV20-1 were among them.

These TCRs' antigens remain unknown. Included in the TCR beta cDNA libraries were unique molecular identifiers. MiXCR, applied by TCRdb to the PCR reads, yields one record per CDR3 protein. The data contain hundreds of thousands of distinct CDR3 sequences, about 60% of them seen just once; the ten biggest clones take up approximately 11%. The sample taken for sequencing was blood. The receptors shown here come from a girl between 2 and 10 years old with multiple sclerosis.

The chain employs TRBV7-2 and TRBJ2-1, with TRBD2 matching 11 bases. With 4 bases clipped from V and 7 bases from J, the junction kept 18 bases outside the gene matches. CDR1 and CDR2 from the germline V gene are SGHTA and FQGNSA. The CDR3 spans 19 residues. The CDR3 DNA follows: TGTGCCAGCAGCTCGCCTCGGCCCTTAGCGGGAGGGCTCGGGAATGAGCAGTTCTTC. This codes for CASSSPRPLAGGLGNEQFF.

As regards this clonotype: One junction end does not reproduce the germline sequence, and a read error may be involved. The chain joins TRBV5-1 to TRBJ2-5; no definite D call. This CDR3 contains 11 residues. Germline CDR1 is SGHRS and CDR2 is YFSETQ. The CDR3 loop reads CAGSLEETQYF. The CDR3 DNA follows: TGCGCCGGCAGCCTGGAAGAGACCCAGTACTTC.

This clonotype was seen a few times. The rearrangement uses TRBV12-3 or TRBV12-4 and TRBJ2-1; 9 bases line up with TRBD2. V lost 5 bases and J lost 6; bases outside the gene matches: 5. The CDR3 spans 14 residues. The CDR3 nucleotides are TGTGCCAGCAGTCCTCGGACTAGCGCCAATGAGCAGTTCTTC. Encoded protein: CASSPRTSANEQFF.

The chain joins TRBV24-1 to TRBJ2-1, with TRBD1 matching over 9 bases. The ends lost 5 bases at V and 7 bases at J; junction bases unmatched: 5. The CDR3 contains 14 residues. Germline loops: CDR1 KGHDR, CDR2 SFDVKD. CDR3 DNA sequence: TGTGCCACCAGTGCCCGGGACAGGGTAAATGAGCAGTTCTTC. It encodes CATSARDRVNEQFF.

The chain has TRBV20-1 and TRBJ2-3, with 13 bases that match TRBD2. Germline values: CDR1 DFQATT, CDR2 SNEGSKA (reference sequence). V dropped 1 base and J dropped 4; count of bases not matched to a gene: 17. CDR3 length equals 20 residues. The DNA for the CDR3 is TGCAGTGCTAGAGCACCCAGACTAGCGGGAGGACCCACCACGTCAGATACGCAGTATTTT. This gives the protein CSARAPRLAGGPTTSDTQYF.

In its sample, this clonotype was seen a few times. This chain joins TRBV10-2 and TRBJ2-1, with D maybe TRBD2 (6 bases). V gave up 7 bases and J gave up 9 bases, with 13 bases separating them. CDR1 is WSHSY, CDR2 SAAADI, per germline. This CDR3 region has 12 residues. The CDR3 nucleotides read TGCGCCAGCACCGGAGGAGGGGCTGAGCAGTTCTTC. It codes for CASTGGGAEQFF.

This chain joins TRBV20-1 and TRBJ2-7; TRBD2 aligns across 13 bases. The CDR3 is 15 residues long. Per the germline V gene, CDR1 is DFQATT and CDR2 is SNEGSKA (reference sequence). Unmatched junction bases numbered 9, after V lost 6 bases and J lost 4 bases. The CDR3, as DNA: TGCAGTGCCGTCTCGGGACTAGCGGGAAGTTACGAGCAGTACTTC. Protein product: CSAVSGLAGSYEQYF.

The chain uses TRBV2 and TRBJ1-1; no reliable D call. In germline, CDR1 is SNHLY, CDR2 FYNNEI. V was clipped by 2 bases and J by 1 base, with 8 bases between them. The CDR3 extends over 14 amino acids. DNA of the CDR3: TGTGCCAGCAGTGAAAGAGTCCCGAACACTGAAGCTTTCTTT. This sequence encodes CASSERVPNTEAFF.

There are a few counts of this clonotype. This chain joins TRBV4-1 and TRBJ2-6, with a possible D match to TRBD1 (5 bases). CDR1 is MGHRA and CDR2 is YSYEKL in the germline V gene. The CDR3 runs to 20 residues. Trimming removed 3 bases from V and 0 bases from J, with 21 bases in between. DNA for the CDR3: TGCGCCAGCAGCCACCCCGACCCTAGGGGCGGATACTCTGGGGCCAACGTCCTGACTTTC. As protein: CASSHPDPRGGYSGANVLTF.

The chain combines TRBV5-5 with TRBJ2-3; D is unclear. Trimming removed 4 bases from V and 4 bases from J, with 19 bases in between. Germline V lookup: CDR1 SGHKS, CDR2 YYEKEE (reference sequence). The CDR3 length is 16 residues. In DNA, the CDR3 is TGTGCCAGCAGCGGTCAGATACTCGGTGGGGCAGATACGCAGTATTTT. Protein product: CASSGQILGGADTQYF.

CDR3 sequence (DNA): TGTGCCAGCAGGTCCTTTTCTAGCACAGATACGCAGTATTTT. This codes for CASRSFSSTDTQYF. This chain uses TRBV6-2 or TRBV6-3 with TRBJ2-3, with D uncertain. Germline V CDR1 and CDR2: MNHEY, SVGEGT. The CDR3 is 14 residues long. V was trimmed by 6 bases and J by 0 bases, leaving 10 bases between them.

CDR3 region: CASSSTLIQGNEQFF. The CDR3 DNA is TGTGCCAGCAGCTCGACCCTTATACAAGGGAATGAGCAGTTCTTC. V usage is TRBV9 and J usage is TRBJ2-1, with D hard to call. Deletions cut 4 bases from V and 7 bases from J, with 18 bases between. Germline values: CDR1 SGDLS, CDR2 YYNGEE. The CDR3 spans 15 residues.

This clonotype showed up just a few times. The gene calls are TRBV19 and TRBJ1-2; possible D gene TRBD1, 5 bases. V was clipped by 6 bases and J by 4 bases, with 15 bases between them. There are 14 residues in the CDR3. Germline lookup yields CDR1 LNHDA and CDR2 SQIVND (reference sequence). The CDR3 DNA follows: TGTGCCAGTAGGGCGGGGCGCGTAAGCTATGGCTACACCTTC. It codes for CASRAGRVSYGYTF.

This clonotype was seen a single time. V usage is TRBV7-2 and J usage is TRBJ2-3; D assignment may be TRBD1 or TRBD2 (6 bases each). Trimming removed 5 bases at V and 7 bases at J, with 16 bases between. The CDR3 covers 14 residues. Germline V gene lookup returns CDR1 SGHTA and CDR2 FQGNSA. CDR3 nucleotide sequence: TGTGCCAGCAGCCATTCTGGGGGGCCCCATACGCAGTATTTT. Residues: CASSHSGGPHTQYF.

The J gene is TRBJ2-1, the V gene TRBV6-6, with D uncertain. There are 12 residues in the CDR3. Germline CDR1 reads MNHNY; CDR2 reads SVGAGI (reference sequence). V lost 6 bases and J lost 5, with 8 bases in between. The CDR3 bases are TGTGCCAGCAGCAAGGATGACAATGAGCAGTTCTTC. Translated: CASSKDDNEQFF.

The genes are TRBV18 and TRBJ2-7; 9 nucleotides align to TRBD1. This CDR3 region has 15 residues. V dropped 2 bases and J dropped 1; count of bases not matched to a gene: 3. Germline CDR1 KGHSH, CDR2 LQKENI. The CDR3 region is CASSPGDRVSYEQYF. The CDR3, as DNA: TGTGCCAGCTCACCAGGGGACAGGGTGTCCTACGAGCAGTACTTC.

V gene TRBV24-1 combines with J gene TRBJ2-1; 9 bases are shared with TRBD1. Germline trimming cut 4 bases from V and 6 bases from J; bases unmatched to any gene: 9. CDR3 length: 16 residues. From germline, CDR1 is KGHDR and CDR2 SFDVKD. The CDR3 bases are TGTGCCACCAGTGACCCAAGGACAGGGGCCGGCAATGAGCAGTTCTTC. It is translated as CATSDPRTGAGNEQFF.

This CDR3 is CASSTGTLDGYTF. The DNA of the CDR3 is TGTGCCAGCAGTACCGGGACCCTAGATGGCTACACCTTC. The chain combines TRBV6-2 or TRBV6-3 with TRBJ1-2; tentative D call: TRBD1 (5 bases). The germline gives CDR1 MNHEY, CDR2 SVGEGT. V was trimmed by 5 bases and J by 6 bases, leaving 13 bases between them. This CDR3 is 13 amino acids long.

V gene TRBV20-1 combines with J gene TRBJ2-7, with TRBD1 matching over 7 bases. CDR1 is DFQATT and CDR2 is SNEGSKA in the germline V gene (reference sequence). V shed 0 bases and J 2 bases; nucleotides not matched to a gene: 7. This CDR3 has 15 residues. The CDR3 coding sequence is TGCAGTGCTAGAGATCCCGGGACAGCCGCCTACGAGCAGTACTTC. Translated: CSARDPGTAAYEQYF.

The V call is TRBV29-1, the J call TRBJ2-5; the match to TRBD2 covers 7 bases. The CDR3 length is 22 residues. Trimming at V came to 4 bases and at J to 1 base, leaving 30 bases not matched to a gene. Looked up from germline, CDR1 is SQVTM and CDR2 is ANQGSEA. The CDR3 loop is CSVGGGALPKGVFQDLQETQYF. CDR3 DNA sequence: TGCAGCGTTGGGGGAGGGGCTTTACCTAAAGGAGTCTTCCAAGACCTCCAAGAGACCCAGTACTTC.

Here the CDR3 reads CSVALGLSSYNEQFF. The CDR3 DNA reads as TGCAGCGTCGCGTTAGGTCTGAGCTCCTACAATGAGCAGTTCTTC. The chain employs TRBV29-1 and TRBJ2-1, with D uncertain. The CDR3 totals 15 residues. V was trimmed by 6 bases and J by 0 bases, leaving 15 bases between them. Germline CDR1 reads SQVTM; CDR2 reads ANQGSEA.

V and J are TRBV12-3 or TRBV12-4 and TRBJ1-1; TRBD1 agrees at 8 bases. With V trimmed by 5 bases and J by 1 base, 9 bases remained unmatched. This CDR3 spans 16 amino acids. CDR3 coding DNA: TGTGCCAGCAGTATTGGTGCGGGGACAGGGAACACTGAAGCTTTCTTT. Amino acid sequence: CASSIGAGTGNTEAFF.

The chain uses TRBV12-3 or TRBV12-4 and TRBJ2-5, with D perhaps matching TRBD1 (5 bases). The ends were cut back, 3 bases at V and 4 bases at J, with 15 bases in the middle. CDR3 length equals 15 residues. CDR3 residues: CASSFGQGTGETQYF. The CDR3 bases are TGTGCCAGCAGTTTTGGCCAGGGCACGGGAGAGACCCAGTACTTC.

For this clonotype: At one of its ends the junction is not consistent with the germline gene, which may arise from a read error. The rearrangement joins TRBV12-3 or TRBV12-4 to TRBJ2-7; D perhaps matches TRBD1 (6 bases). This CDR3 is built from 11 residues. The CDR3 DNA sequence: TGTGCCGGCAGCCAAGGGACAGAGCAGTACTTC. Protein: CAGSQGTEQYF.

The chain recombines TRBV7-2 with TRBJ1-2; D perhaps matches TRBD1 (6 bases). The CDR3 totals 13 residues. In germline, CDR1 is SGHTA, CDR2 FQGNSA. Trimming left V 2 bases short and J 5 bases short, with 9 bases between. In DNA form, the CDR3 reads TGTGCCAGCAGCTTATACAGGGAATATGGCTACACCTTC. Protein: CASSLYREYGYTF. Looking up the rest from reference TRBV7-2 and TRBJ1-2 gives the full variable domain: GAGVSQSPSNKVTEKGKDVELRCDPISGHTALYWYRQSLGQGLEFLIYFQGNSAPDKSGLPSDRFSAERTGGSVSTLTIQRTQQEDSAVYLCASSLYREYGYTFGSGTRLTVV.

The chain recombines TRBV7-8 with TRBJ2-3, with D hard to call. The germline V and J ends were trimmed by 5 bases and 0 bases, with 12 bases remaining between them. This CDR3 spans 15 amino acids. CDR1 and CDR2 (germline): SGHVS, FQNEAQ. CDR3 nucleotides: TGTGCCAGCAGCCTCGGAATCTCTAGCACAGATACGCAGTATTTT. Amino acids: CASSLGISSTDTQYF.

This chain connects TRBV6-6 to TRBJ2-3; a possible D gene is TRBD2 (7 bases). The CDR3 extends over 16 amino acids. Germline V gene lookup returns CDR1 MNHNY and CDR2 SVGAGI (reference sequence). The ends were cut back, 2 bases at V and 1 base at J, with 13 bases in the middle. Written as DNA, the CDR3 is TGTGCCAGCAGTTACGGGCGGGGGCCGCGCACAGATACGCAGTATTTT. Protein product: CASSYGRGPRTDTQYF.

This clonotype was seen only a few times. The chain combines TRBV7-6 with TRBJ1-5; the D is unclear. The CDR3 is made up of 16 amino acids. The V end lost 1 base, the J end lost 4 bases, and 14 bases lay between the germline ends. Germline loops: CDR1 SGHVS, CDR2 FNYEAQ. The CDR3 region is CASSLEAAAANQPQHF. Here the CDR3 DNA reads TGTGCCAGCAGCTTAGAGGCTGCGGCAGCAAATCAGCCCCAGCATTTT.

The rearrangement joins TRBV10-2 to TRBJ2-1; TRBD1 aligns across 7 bases. Trimming cost V 3 bases and J 8 bases; bases outside gene matches: 10. CDR1 and CDR2 (germline): WSHSY, SAAADI. There are 15 residues in the CDR3. The DNA for the CDR3 is TGCGCCAGCAGTGATGAGGGGGCTGGTGTCGATGAGCAGTTCTTC. Its translation: CASSDEGAGVDEQFF.

Ten or more counts support this clonotype. The chain joins TRBV20-1 to TRBJ2-3; no clear D gene. The CDR3 consists of 13 residues. The V end was cut by 6 bases, the J end by 0 bases, with 10 bases between. The germline V gene encodes CDR1 DFQATT and CDR2 SNEGSKA (reference sequence). Written as DNA, the CDR3 is TGCAGTGCCACCACCCCTAGCACAGATACGCAGTATTTT. Amino acid sequence: CSATTPSTDTQYF.

CDR3: CSVELGGGRGETQYF. CDR3 nucleotides: TGCAGCGTTGAATTGGGGGGGGGAAGAGGGGAGACCCAGTACTTC. The rearrangement uses TRBV29-1 and TRBJ2-5, with 7 bases identical to TRBD2. CDR1 and CDR2 from the germline V gene are SQVTM and ANQGSEA. V gave up 2 bases and J gave up 5 bases; unmatched junction bases: 11. The length of the CDR3 is 15 residues.